Below are 17 T cell receptor beta chains sequenced from a single sample in a study of hypomethylating agent response in myelodysplastic syndrome. Produced via immunoSEQ multiplex PCR; TCRdb's table is partial and in-frame only. The sample holds about 3,000 clones, around 82% seen once. Sample: bone marrow, taken before or after starting hypomethylating agent treatment for myelodysplastic syndrome (not recorded which). The origin of the receptors is a human donor with myelodysplastic syndrome.

This clone was found once. The rearrangement joins TRBV10-3 to TRBJ2-2; perhaps TRBD1 as D (5 bases). The CDR3 has 14 residues. V was shortened by 8 bases and J by 0 bases, with 10 bases between the two germline ends. The germline V gene encodes CDR1 ENHRY and CDR2 SYGVKD. The CDR3 reads CAIGRQPNTGELFF. The CDR3 DNA is TGTGCCATCGGAAGACAGCCGAACACCGGGGAGCTGTTTTTT.

The genes are TRBV5-4 and TRBJ2-7; TRBD2 matches at 8 bases. Germline loops: CDR1 SGHNT, CDR2 YYREEE (reference sequence). The J segment lost 5 bases and the V segment lost 0 bases, leaving 1 base of the junction unmatched. The CDR3 runs 13 residues. CDR3 residues: CASSLASGHEQYF. DNA of the CDR3: TGTGCCAGCAGCTTGGCTAGCGGGCACGAGCAGTACTTC.

This chain uses TRBV4-3 with TRBJ1-4; the D is unclear. From germline, CDR1 is LGHNA and CDR2 YSLEER. V was shortened by 0 bases and J by 10 bases, with 18 bases between the two germline ends. This CDR3 has 16 residues. The DNA for the CDR3 is TGCGCCAGCAGCCAAGATCCCCCTTTGTCGGGAGGAAAACTGTTTTTT. Protein product: CASSQDPPLSGGKLFF.

V usage is TRBV5-6 and J usage is TRBJ1-5, with no clear D. The CDR3 is 14 amino acids. CDR1 is SGHDT and CDR2 is YYEEEE in the germline V gene. V dropped 7 bases and J dropped 7 bases, with 18 bases sitting between them. Here the CDR3 reads CASGQLGGGQPQHF. DNA of the CDR3: TGTGCCAGCGGTCAGCTGGGAGGAGGACAGCCCCAGCATTTT.

V is TRBV6-5 and J is TRBJ2-7; unclear D gene. The germline V and J ends were trimmed by 2 bases and 4 bases, with 9 bases remaining between them. The CDR3 length is 13 residues. The germline CDR1 and CDR2 sequences are MNHEY and SVGAGI. CDR3 nucleotide sequence: TGTGCCAGCAGTTACGCCCCCGGGTACGAGCAGTACTTC. It codes for CASSYAPGYEQYF.

The rearrangement joins TRBV4-3 to TRBJ2-5; possible D gene TRBD1, 6 bases. Germline V gives CDR1 LGHNA, CDR2 YSLEER. The V end lost 3 bases, the J end lost 4 bases, and 12 bases lay between the germline ends. The CDR3 contains 14 residues. The CDR3 DNA reads TGCGCCAGCAGCCATAGTGCAGGGGTAGAGACCCAGTACTTC. Protein sequence: CASSHSAGVETQYF.

The chain is built from TRBV5-4 and TRBJ1-1; no firm D call. The CDR3 runs to 14 residues. Germline CDR1 SGHNT, CDR2 YYREEE (reference sequence). Between the trimmed V and J ends, which lost 1 base and 1 base, there was a span of 8 bases. The CDR3 is CASSLSGSNTEAFF. DNA of the CDR3: TGTGCCAGCAGCTTGTCGGGTTCGAACACTGAAGCTTTCTTT.

The gene calls are TRBV6-1 and TRBJ1-1, with 7 bases that match TRBD1. V shed 10 bases and J 4 bases; nucleotides not matched to a gene: 12. The CDR3 extends over 14 amino acids. Per the germline V gene, CDR1 is MNHNS and CDR2 is SASEGT. DNA for the CDR3: TGTGCCACCTCTACAGGGGCCCGTGGCACTGAAGCTTTCTTT. Translation gives CATSTGARGTEAFF.

The rearrangement links TRBV4-3 to TRBJ1-2; D is perhaps TRBD1 (5 bases). Germline CDR1 and CDR2: LGHNA and YSLEER. V gave up 0 bases and J gave up 3 bases, with 26 bases separating them. This CDR3 has 20 amino acids. In nucleotides, the CDR3 is TGCGCCAGCAGCCAAGATCTGGGCCTGGTGGCAGGGAGTACGGACTATGGCTACACCTTC. Its protein product is CASSQDLGLVAGSTDYGYTF.

The chain combines TRBV2 with TRBJ2-4; possibly TRBD1 for D (6 bases). The V end was cut by 7 bases, the J end by 7 bases, with 17 bases between. Germline CDR1 and CDR2: SNHLY and FYNNEI. The CDR3 sequence is 14 residues long. The CDR3 coding sequence is TGTGCCAGCACCGAACTGGGGGCGCGTAACATTCAGTACTTC. Residues: CASTELGARNIQYF.

The chain has TRBV9 and TRBJ2-7; 8 bases are shared with TRBD1. Germline values: CDR1 SGDLS, CDR2 YYNGEE. The CDR3 consists of 15 residues. V shed 2 bases, J shed 2 bases, and the junction held 6 bases outside the gene matches. The CDR3 region is CASSVGQGRTYEQYF. DNA of the CDR3: TGTGCCAGCAGCGTTGGACAGGGCAGAACCTACGAGCAGTACTTC.

This clone occurred a few times. This rearrangement joins TRBV11-3 to TRBJ2-7; tentatively, D is TRBD1 (6 bases). Germline CDR1 reads SGHNT; CDR2 reads YENEEA. This CDR3 has 14 residues. V shed 3 bases and J shed 2 bases, with 11 bases lying between them. CDR3 bases: TGTGCCAGCAGCTTTTCACAGGGCGCCTACGAGCAGTACTTC. Its translation is CASSFSQGAYEQYF.

The rearrangement links TRBV11-2 to TRBJ2-7; no reliable D call. This CDR3 region has 12 residues. Trimming left V 1 base short and J 2 bases short, with 3 bases between. Germline V gives CDR1 SGHAT, CDR2 FQNNGV. The chain's CDR3 is CASSLAAYEQYF. CDR3 coding DNA: TGTGCCAGCAGCTTAGCCGCCTACGAGCAGTACTTC.

The V call is TRBV4-1, the J call TRBJ1-1, with a tentative D call TRBD1 (5 bases). The V gene lost 4 bases and the J gene lost 5 bases, with 17 bases spanning the gap. CDR1 is MGHRA, CDR2 YSYEKL, per germline. The CDR3 loop spans 15 amino acids. CDR3 in DNA: TGCGCCAGCAGCCCAGGGCCTTACCTTGCTACTGAAGCTTTCTTT. Translated: CASSPGPYLATEAFF.

The chain combines TRBV9 with TRBJ1-1; D might be TRBD1 (6 bases). Germline V lookup: CDR1 SGDLS, CDR2 YYNGEE. V dropped 3 bases and J dropped 1 base, with 13 bases sitting between them. CDR3 length equals 15 residues. CDR3 sequence reads: CASSDGGHANTEAFF. The CDR3 DNA sequence: TGTGCCAGCAGCGACGGGGGACACGCGAACACTGAAGCTTTCTTT.

The V gene is TRBV10-3, the J gene TRBJ2-3; no definite D call. Germline loops: CDR1 ENHRY, CDR2 SYGVKD. The ends were cut back, 3 bases at V and 5 bases at J, with 6 bases in the middle. The CDR3 covers 12 residues. For the CDR3, the DNA is TGTGCCATCAGTGATGTCGGAGATACGCAGTATTTT. Translating gives CAISDVGDTQYF.

As regards this clone: A single base is all that separates this from a far larger clone, so a read error is likely. The chain combines TRBV4-3 with TRBJ1-6, with a tentative D call TRBD1 (6 bases). The CDR3 is made up of 21 amino acids. V was shortened by 0 bases and J by 7 bases, with 28 bases between the two germline ends. The V gene's germline CDR1 is LGHNA and CDR2 YSLEER. CDR3 region: CASSQDLHSVDSLFRNSPLHF. CDR3 coding DNA: TGCGCCAGCAGCCAAGATCTCCATTCCGTGGACAGCCTTTTTCGGAATTCACCCCTCCACTTT.